The T cell receptor (beta chain) described here comes from a study of T cell repertoires in cytomegalovirus infection. Study overall: TCR beta signatures that were public indicated CMV infection and matching HLA type.

TCRdb re-analysed the reads in MiXCR, keeping a single row per CDR3 protein. Of roughly 320,000 distinct CDR3 sequences in the sample, over 7.5% were seen once. Study results and limitations: Carriage of CMV together with the relevant HLA was identifiable through cumulative public TCR beta family frequency.

V dropped 8 bases and J dropped 4 bases, with 15 bases sitting between them. This CDR3 region has 14 residues. Germline V CDR1 and CDR2: SGHTA, FQGNSA. In this sample, this clonotype turned up many times. The antigen is not known. The chain couples TRBV7-2 to TRBJ2-1, with a weak D call TRBD1 (5 bases). The TCR was taken from a human donor in good health (CMV status not recorded). Some clones in this sample may be carry-over from other donors' samples. The sequenced sample was PBMCs. The CDR3 protein is CASSPGAGYNEQFF. The CDR3 DNA reads TGTGCCAGCTCTCCGGGCGCAGGGTACAATGAGCAGTTCTTC.